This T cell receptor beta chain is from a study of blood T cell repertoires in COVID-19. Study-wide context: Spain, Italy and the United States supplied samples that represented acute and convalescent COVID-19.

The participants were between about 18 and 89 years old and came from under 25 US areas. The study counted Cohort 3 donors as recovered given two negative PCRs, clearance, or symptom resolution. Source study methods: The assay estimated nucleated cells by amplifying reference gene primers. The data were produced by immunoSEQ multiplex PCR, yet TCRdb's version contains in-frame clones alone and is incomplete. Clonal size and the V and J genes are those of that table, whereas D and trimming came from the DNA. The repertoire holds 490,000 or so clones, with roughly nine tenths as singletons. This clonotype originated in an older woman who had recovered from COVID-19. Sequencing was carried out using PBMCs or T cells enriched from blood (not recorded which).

The CDR3 reads CASSKFRGQDEKLFF. The CDR3 DNA is TGTGCCAGCAGCAAATTCAGGGGGCAAGATGAAAAACTGTTTTTT. The chain joins TRBV5-6 to TRBJ1-4; 8 nucleotides align to TRBD1. V lost 4 bases and J lost 6; bases outside the gene matches: 8. Germline CDR1 reads SGHDT; CDR2 reads YYEEEE. The CDR3 is 15 amino acids.